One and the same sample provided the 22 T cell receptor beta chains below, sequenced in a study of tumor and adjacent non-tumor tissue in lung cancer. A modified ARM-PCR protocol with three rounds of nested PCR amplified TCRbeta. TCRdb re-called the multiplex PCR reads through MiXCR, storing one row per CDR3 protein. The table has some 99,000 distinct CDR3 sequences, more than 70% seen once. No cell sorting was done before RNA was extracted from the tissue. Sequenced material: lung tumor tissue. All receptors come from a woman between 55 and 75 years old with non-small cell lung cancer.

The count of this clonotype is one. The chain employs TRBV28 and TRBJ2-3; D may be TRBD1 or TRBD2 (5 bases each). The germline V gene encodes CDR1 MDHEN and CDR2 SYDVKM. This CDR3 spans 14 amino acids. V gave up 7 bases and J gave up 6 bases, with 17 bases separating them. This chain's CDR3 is CASNPGTMMDTQYF. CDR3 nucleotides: TGTGCCAGCAACCCCGGGACCATGATGGATACGCAGTATTTT.

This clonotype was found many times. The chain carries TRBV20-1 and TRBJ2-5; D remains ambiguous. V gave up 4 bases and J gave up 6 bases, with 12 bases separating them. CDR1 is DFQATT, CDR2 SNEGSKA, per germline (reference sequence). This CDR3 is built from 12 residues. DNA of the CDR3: TGCAGTGCTACGGCTCGCCTCCAGACCCAGTACTTC. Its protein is CSATARLQTQYF.

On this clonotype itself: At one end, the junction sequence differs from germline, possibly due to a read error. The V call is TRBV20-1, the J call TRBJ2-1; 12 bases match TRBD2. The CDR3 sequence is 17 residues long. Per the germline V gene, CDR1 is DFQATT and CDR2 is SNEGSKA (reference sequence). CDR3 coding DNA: TGCAGTGCCCCTGATGTCGCGAGGACTAGCGGGATAGGCGAGCAGATCTTC. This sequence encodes CSAPDVARTSGIGEQIF.

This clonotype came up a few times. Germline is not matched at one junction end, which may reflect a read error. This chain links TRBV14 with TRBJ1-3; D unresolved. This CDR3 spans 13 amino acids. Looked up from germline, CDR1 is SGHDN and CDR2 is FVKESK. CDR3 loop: CASSQGSGHTIYF. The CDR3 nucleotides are TGTGCCAGCAGCCAAGGATCTGGACACACCATATATTTT. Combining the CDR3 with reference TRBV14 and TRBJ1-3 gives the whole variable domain EAGVTQFPSHSVIEKGQTVTLRCDPISGHDNLYWYRRVMGKEIKFLLHFVKESKQDESGMPNNRFLAERTGGTYSTLKVQPAELEDSGVYFCASSQGSGHTIYFGEGSWLTVV.

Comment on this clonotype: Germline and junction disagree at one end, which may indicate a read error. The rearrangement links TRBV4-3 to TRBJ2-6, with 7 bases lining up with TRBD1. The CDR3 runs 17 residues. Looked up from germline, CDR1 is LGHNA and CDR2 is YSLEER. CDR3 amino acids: CASSRGQESSRANILTF. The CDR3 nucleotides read TGCGCCAGCAGCCGAGGACAGGAGAGTTCTAGGGCCAACATCCTGACTTTC.

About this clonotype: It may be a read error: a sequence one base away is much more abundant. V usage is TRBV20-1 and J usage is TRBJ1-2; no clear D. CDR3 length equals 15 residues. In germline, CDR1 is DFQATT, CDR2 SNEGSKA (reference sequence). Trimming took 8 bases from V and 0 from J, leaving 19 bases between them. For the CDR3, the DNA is TGCAGTACCACCACGGAGGGCAGATCTAACTATGGCTACACCTTC. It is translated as CSTTTEGRSNYGYTF.

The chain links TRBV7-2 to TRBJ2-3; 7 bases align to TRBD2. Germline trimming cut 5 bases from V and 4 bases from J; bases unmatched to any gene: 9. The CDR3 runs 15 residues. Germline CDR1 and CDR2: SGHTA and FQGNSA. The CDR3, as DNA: TGTGCCAGCAGCAACAGCGGGGTTGATTCAGATACGCAGTATTTT. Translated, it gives CASSNSGVDSDTQYF. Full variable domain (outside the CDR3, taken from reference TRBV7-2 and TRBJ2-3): GAGVSQSPSNKVTEKGKDVELRCDPISGHTALYWYRQSLGQGLEFLIYFQGNSAPDKSGLPSDRFSAERTGGSVSTLTIQRTQQEDSAVYLCASSNSGVDSDTQYFGPGTRLTVL.

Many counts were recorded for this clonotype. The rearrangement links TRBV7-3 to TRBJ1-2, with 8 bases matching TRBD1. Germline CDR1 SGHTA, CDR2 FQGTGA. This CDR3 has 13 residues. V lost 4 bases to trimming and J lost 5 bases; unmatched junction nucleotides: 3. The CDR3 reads CASSSTGGYGYTF. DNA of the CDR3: TGTGCCAGCAGCTCCACAGGGGGATATGGCTACACCTTC.

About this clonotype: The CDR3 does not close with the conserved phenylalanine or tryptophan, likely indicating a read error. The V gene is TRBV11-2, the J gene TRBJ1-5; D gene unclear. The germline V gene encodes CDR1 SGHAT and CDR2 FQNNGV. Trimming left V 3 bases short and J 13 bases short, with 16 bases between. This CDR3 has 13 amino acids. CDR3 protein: CASSLEGGQHQHV. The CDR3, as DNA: TGTGCCAGCAGCTTGGAGGGAGGCCAGCATCAGCATGTT.

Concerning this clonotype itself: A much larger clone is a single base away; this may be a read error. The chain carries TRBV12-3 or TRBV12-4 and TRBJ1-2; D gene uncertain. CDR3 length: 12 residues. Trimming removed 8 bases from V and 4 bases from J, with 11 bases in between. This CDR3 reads CASAVESYGYTF. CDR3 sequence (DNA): TGTGCCAGCGCAGTTGAAAGCTATGGCTACACCTTC.

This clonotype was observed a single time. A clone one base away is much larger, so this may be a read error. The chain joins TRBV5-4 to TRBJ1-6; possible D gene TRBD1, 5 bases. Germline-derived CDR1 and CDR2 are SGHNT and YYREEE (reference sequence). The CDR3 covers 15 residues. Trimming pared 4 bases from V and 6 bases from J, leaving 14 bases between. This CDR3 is CASSAGSGGNSPLHF. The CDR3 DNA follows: TGTGCCAGCAGCGCGGGGAGTGGGGGTAATTCACCCCTCCACTTT.

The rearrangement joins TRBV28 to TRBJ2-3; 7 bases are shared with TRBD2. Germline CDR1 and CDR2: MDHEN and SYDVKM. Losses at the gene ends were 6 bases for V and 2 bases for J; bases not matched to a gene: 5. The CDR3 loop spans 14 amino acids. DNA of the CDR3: TGTGCCAGCAGCTTGGGAGGGATCACAGATACGCAGTATTTT. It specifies CASSLGGITDTQYF.

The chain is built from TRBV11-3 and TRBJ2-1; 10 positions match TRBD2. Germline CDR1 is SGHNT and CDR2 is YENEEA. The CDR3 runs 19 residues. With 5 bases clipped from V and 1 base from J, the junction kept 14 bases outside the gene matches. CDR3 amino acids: CASSRQGLARERSYNEQFF. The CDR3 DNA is TGTGCCAGCAGCCGCCAGGGACTAGCGAGGGAAAGGTCCTACAATGAGCAGTTCTTC.

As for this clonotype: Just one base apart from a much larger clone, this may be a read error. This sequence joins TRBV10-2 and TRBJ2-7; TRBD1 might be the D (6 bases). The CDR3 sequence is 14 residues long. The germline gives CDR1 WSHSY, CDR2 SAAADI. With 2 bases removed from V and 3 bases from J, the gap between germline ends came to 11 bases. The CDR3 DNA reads TGCGCCAGCAGTGAGAACAGGGTAAGCTACGAGCAGTACTTC. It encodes CASSENRVSYEQYF.

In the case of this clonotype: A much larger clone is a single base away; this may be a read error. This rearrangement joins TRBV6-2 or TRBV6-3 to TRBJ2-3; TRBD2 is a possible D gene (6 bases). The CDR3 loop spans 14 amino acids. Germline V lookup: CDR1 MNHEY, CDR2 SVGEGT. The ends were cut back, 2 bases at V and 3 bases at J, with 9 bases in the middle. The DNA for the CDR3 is TGTGCCAGCAGTTACCCGGGAGATACAGATACGCAGTATTTT. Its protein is CASSYPGDTDTQYF.

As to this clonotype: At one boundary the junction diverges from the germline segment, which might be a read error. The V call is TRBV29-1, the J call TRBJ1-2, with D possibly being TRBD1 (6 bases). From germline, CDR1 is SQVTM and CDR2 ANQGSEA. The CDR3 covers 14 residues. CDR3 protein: CRAPTGFDNYGYTF. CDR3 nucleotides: TGCCGCGCTCCCACAGGGTTCGATAACTATGGCTACACGTTC.

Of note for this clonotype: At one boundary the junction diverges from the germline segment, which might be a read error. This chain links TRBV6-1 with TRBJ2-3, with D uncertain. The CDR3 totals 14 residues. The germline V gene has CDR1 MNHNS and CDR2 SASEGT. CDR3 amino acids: CVSSPRHSTDTQYF. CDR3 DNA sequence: TGTGTCAGCAGTCCGAGGCATAGCACAGATACGCAGTATTTT.

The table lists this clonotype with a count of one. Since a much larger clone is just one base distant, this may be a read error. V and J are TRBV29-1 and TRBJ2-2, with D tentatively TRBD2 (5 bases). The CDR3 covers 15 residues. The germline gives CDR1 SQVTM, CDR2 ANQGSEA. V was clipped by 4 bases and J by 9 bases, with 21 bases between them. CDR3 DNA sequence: TGCAGCGTTGCTGTGGCGGAGGACCAAAAGCGGGAGCTGTTTTTT. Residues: CSVAVAEDQKRELFF.

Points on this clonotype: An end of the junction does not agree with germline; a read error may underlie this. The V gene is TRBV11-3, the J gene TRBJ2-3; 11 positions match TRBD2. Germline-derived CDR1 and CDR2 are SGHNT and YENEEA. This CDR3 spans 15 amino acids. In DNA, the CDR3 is TGTGCCAGCAGGAATAGCGGGGGGGACACAGATACGGAGTATTTT. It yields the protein CASRNSGGDTDTEYF.

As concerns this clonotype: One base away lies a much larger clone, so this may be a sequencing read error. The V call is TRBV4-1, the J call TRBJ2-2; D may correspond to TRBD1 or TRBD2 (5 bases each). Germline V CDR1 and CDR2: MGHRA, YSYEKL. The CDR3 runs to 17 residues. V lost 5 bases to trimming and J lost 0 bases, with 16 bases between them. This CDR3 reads CASSERGNIANTGELFF. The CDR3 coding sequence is TGCGCCAGCAGCGAACGGGGCAACATCGCGAACACCGGGGAGCTGTTTTTT.

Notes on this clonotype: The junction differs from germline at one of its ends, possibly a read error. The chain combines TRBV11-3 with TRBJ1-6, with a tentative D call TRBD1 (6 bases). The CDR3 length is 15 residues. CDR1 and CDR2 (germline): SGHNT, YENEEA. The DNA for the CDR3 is TGTGGCAGCAACTTAAAGGACAGATATAATTCACTCCTCCACTTT. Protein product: CGSNLKDRYNSLLHF.

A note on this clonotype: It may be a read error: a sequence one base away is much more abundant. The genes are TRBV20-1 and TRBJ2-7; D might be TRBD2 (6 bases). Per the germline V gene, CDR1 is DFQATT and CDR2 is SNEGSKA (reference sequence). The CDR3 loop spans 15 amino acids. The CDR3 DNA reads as TGCAGTGCTAGAGATATTGCGGGATCAGTGAACGATCAGTACTTC. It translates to CSARDIAGSVNDQYF.